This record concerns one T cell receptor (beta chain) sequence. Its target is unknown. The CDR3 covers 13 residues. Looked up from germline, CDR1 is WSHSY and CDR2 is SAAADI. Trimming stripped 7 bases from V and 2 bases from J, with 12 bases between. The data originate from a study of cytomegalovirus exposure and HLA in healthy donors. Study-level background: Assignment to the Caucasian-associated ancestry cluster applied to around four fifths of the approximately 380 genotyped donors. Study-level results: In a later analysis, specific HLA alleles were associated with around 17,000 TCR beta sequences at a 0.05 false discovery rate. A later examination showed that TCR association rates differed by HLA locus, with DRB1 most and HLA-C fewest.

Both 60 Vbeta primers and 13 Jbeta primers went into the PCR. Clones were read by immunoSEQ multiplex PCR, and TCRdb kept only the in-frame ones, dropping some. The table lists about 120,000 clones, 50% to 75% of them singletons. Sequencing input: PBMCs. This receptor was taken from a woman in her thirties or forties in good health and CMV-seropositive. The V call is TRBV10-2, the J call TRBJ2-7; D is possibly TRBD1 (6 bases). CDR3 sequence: CASTPQGAYEQYF. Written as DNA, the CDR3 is TGCGCCAGCACCCCACAGGGAGCCTACGAGCAGTACTTC.